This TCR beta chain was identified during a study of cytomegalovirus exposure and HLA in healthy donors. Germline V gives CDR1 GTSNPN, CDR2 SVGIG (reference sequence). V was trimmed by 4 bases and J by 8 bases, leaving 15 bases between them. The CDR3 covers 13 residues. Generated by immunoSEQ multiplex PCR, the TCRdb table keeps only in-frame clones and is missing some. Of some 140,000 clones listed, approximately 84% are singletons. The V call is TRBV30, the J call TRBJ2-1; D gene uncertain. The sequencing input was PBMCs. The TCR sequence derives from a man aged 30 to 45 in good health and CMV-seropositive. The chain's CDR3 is CAWNPRSFDEQFF. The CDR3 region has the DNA TGTGCCTGGAATCCCCGGTCGTTCGATGAGCAGTTCTTC.